A selection of T cell receptor beta chains follows, all from one sample in a study of beta chain features in type 1 diabetes. Sequencing used immunoSEQ multiplex PCR; TCRdb keeps in-frame clones, though not all of them. The table has some 250,000 clones, 11% seen once; the top ten hold around 0.017%. The sample was naive CD4+ T cells from blood. These receptors were collected from a man aged 30 to 39 with type 1 diabetes. The CDR3 runs from the conserved cysteine through the conserved F or W. Fields, in order: D gene, clone size, V gene, J gene, CDR3 DNA, CDR3 protein. D genes are given only for firm matches. A row's size may be missing; if present it is once, few, many or a size class.

d_gene: .; abundance: .; v_gene: TRBV19; j_gene: TRBJ1-1; CDR3nt: TGTGCCAGTAAACAGAATGATGAACTAGGAGCTTTCTTT; CDR3aa: CASKQNDELGAFF
d_gene: .; abundance: few; v_gene: TRBV5-4; j_gene: TRBJ2-7; CDR3nt: TGTGCCAGCAGCTTGCCGGGGGATTTAGGCTACGAGCAGTACTTC; CDR3aa: CASSLPGDLGYEQYF
d_gene: TRBD2; abundance: .; v_gene: TRBV18; j_gene: TRBJ2-1; CDR3nt: TGTGCCAGCACACCAGAGAGCGGGGGGCGATACAATGAGCAGTTCTTC; CDR3aa: CASTPESGGRYNEQFF
d_gene: TRBD2; abundance: .; v_gene: TRBV5-6; j_gene: TRBJ2-3; CDR3nt: TGTGCCAGCAGCCGGACTAGCGGGGTAGTAGGAGATACGCAGTATTTT; CDR3aa: CASSRTSGVVGDTQYF
d_gene: TRBD1; abundance: .; v_gene: TRBV11-1; j_gene: TRBJ2-7; CDR3nt: TGTGCCACCAGGGACAGTAACTACGAGCAGTACTTC; CDR3aa: CATRDSNYEQYF
d_gene: .; abundance: few; v_gene: TRBV7-8; j_gene: TRBJ2-1; CDR3nt: TGTGCCAGCAGCTTAGTCGGGGGCTCCTACAATGAGCAGTTCTTC; CDR3aa: CASSLVGGSYNEQFF
d_gene: TRBD1; abundance: .; v_gene: TRBV29-1; j_gene: TRBJ1-2; CDR3nt: TGCAGCGTTGGGACAGGACCAAACTATGGCTACACCTTC; CDR3aa: CSVGTGPNYGYTF
d_gene: TRBD2; abundance: .; v_gene: TRBV11-1; j_gene: TRBJ2-1; CDR3nt: TGTGCCAGCAGCTTCCTCCGGCGGGGGGAAGCTGAGCAGTTCTTC; CDR3aa: CASSFLRRGEAEQFF
d_gene: .; abundance: few; v_gene: TRBV30; j_gene: TRBJ2-7; CDR3nt: TGTGCAGGGGCTCGAGGAGGGAACGAGCAGTACTTC; CDR3aa: CAGARGGNEQYF
d_gene: TRBD1; abundance: .; v_gene: TRBV4-1; j_gene: TRBJ1-1; CDR3nt: TGCGCCAGCAGGGGACAGGGGCTAGCGTACACTGAAGCTTTCTTT; CDR3aa: CASRGQGLAYTEAFF
d_gene: .; abundance: .; v_gene: TRBV30; j_gene: TRBJ1-5; CDR3nt: TGTGCCTGGAGTAGGGGGGGGCTCAATCAGCCCCAGCATTTT; CDR3aa: CAWSRGGLNQPQHF
d_gene: TRBD1; abundance: few; v_gene: TRBV29-1; j_gene: TRBJ1-6; CDR3nt: TGCAGCGTTTTGGACAGGGGGGATTCACCCCTCCACTTT; CDR3aa: CSVLDRGDSPLHF
d_gene: .; abundance: .; v_gene: TRBV5-4; j_gene: TRBJ2-7; CDR3nt: TGTGCCAGCAGCTTGGGGGGCCGACCCTACGAGCAGTACTTC; CDR3aa: CASSLGGRPYEQYF
d_gene: TRBD1; abundance: few; v_gene: TRBV5-4; j_gene: TRBJ2-2; CDR3nt: TGTGCCAGCAGCTTTCCGGGACAGGGGGCTACCGGGGAGCTGTTTTTT; CDR3aa: CASSFPGQGATGELFF
d_gene: TRBD2; abundance: .; v_gene: TRBV10-3; j_gene: TRBJ2-1; CDR3nt: TGTGCCATCACCGGACTAGCGGGGAATGAGCAGTTCTTC; CDR3aa: CAITGLAGNEQFF
d_gene: TRBD1; abundance: .; v_gene: TRBV29-1; j_gene: TRBJ2-1; CDR3nt: TGCAGCGTTGTCCGGGACAGGGGCTACAATGAGCAGTTCTTC; CDR3aa: CSVVRDRGYNEQFF
d_gene: TRBD1; abundance: .; v_gene: TRBV2; j_gene: TRBJ2-2; CDR3nt: TGTGCCAGCAGGACTGGGACAGGGGGCGAAGGGGAGCTGTTTTTT; CDR3aa: CASRTGTGGEGELFF
d_gene: TRBD2; abundance: .; v_gene: TRBV5-6; j_gene: TRBJ2-3; CDR3nt: TGTGCCAGCAGCTCGTCGACTAGCGGTACAGATACGCAGTATTTT; CDR3aa: CASSSSTSGTDTQYF
d_gene: TRBD2; abundance: .; v_gene: TRBV4-1; j_gene: TRBJ2-3; CDR3nt: TGCGCCAGCAGCCAAGAGAGGACGGCTAGCGGGGGGTCGCGCACAGATACGCAGTATTTT; CDR3aa: CASSQERTASGGSRTDTQYF
d_gene: .; abundance: few; v_gene: TRBV27; j_gene: TRBJ1-2; CDR3nt: TGTGCCAGCAGCTTAACAGGACTATATGGCTACACCTTC; CDR3aa: CASSLTGLYGYTF
d_gene: .; abundance: .; v_gene: TRBV6-6; j_gene: TRBJ2-6; CDR3nt: TGTGCCAGCACCCTACAGGTGGCTGGGGCCAACGTCCTGACTTTC; CDR3aa: CASTLQVAGANVLTF
d_gene: TRBD1; abundance: few; v_gene: TRBV28; j_gene: TRBJ1-1; CDR3nt: TGTGCCAGCAGTCTCGGGACAGGGAACACTGAAGCTTTCTTT; CDR3aa: CASSLGTGNTEAFF
d_gene: TRBD1; abundance: .; v_gene: TRBV30; j_gene: TRBJ1-2; CDR3nt: TGTGCCTGGAGTTTCCGGGACAGGGGATTTGAAGGCTACACCTTC; CDR3aa: CAWSFRDRGFEGYTF
d_gene: .; abundance: few; v_gene: TRBV29-1; j_gene: TRBJ2-7; CDR3nt: TGCAGCGTTGTCACCGGGACACAAGTAGTGCAGTACTTC; CDR3aa: CSVVTGTQVVQYF
d_gene: TRBD1; abundance: few; v_gene: TRBV5-1; j_gene: TRBJ2-5; CDR3nt: TGCGCCAGCAGCTTCGGGGCAGGGGGCCACCAAGAGACCCAGTACTTC; CDR3aa: CASSFGAGGHQETQYF
d_gene: .; abundance: .; v_gene: TRBV7-2; j_gene: TRBJ1-2; CDR3nt: TGTGCCAGCAGCTTAGAACGCCCTATCGGCTACACCTTC; CDR3aa: CASSLERPIGYTF
d_gene: .; abundance: few; v_gene: TRBV19; j_gene: TRBJ1-5; CDR3nt: TGTACCTTCGACGATGGGGGGATCAATCAGCCCCAGCATTTT; CDR3aa: CTFDDGGINQPQHF
d_gene: .; abundance: few; v_gene: TRBV6-5; j_gene: TRBJ2-3; CDR3nt: TGTGCCAGCAGTAACCGGGAATCCGTCCAGTATTTT; CDR3aa: CASSNRESVQYF
d_gene: .; abundance: .; v_gene: TRBV14; j_gene: TRBJ2-5; CDR3nt: TGTGCCAGCAGCCAAGGGGCTTCACCGCTGGAGACCCAGTACTTC; CDR3aa: CASSQGASPLETQYF
d_gene: .; abundance: .; v_gene: TRBV4-2; j_gene: TRBJ2-1; CDR3nt: TGTGCCAGCAGCCAAGAAAACGGCAGGGGCACTGAGCAGTTCTTC; CDR3aa: CASSQENGRGTEQFF
d_gene: .; abundance: .; v_gene: TRBV11-2; j_gene: TRBJ1-1; CDR3nt: TGTGCCAGCAGCTCCGGGACAATGAACACTGAAGCTTTCTTT; CDR3aa: CASSSGTMNTEAFF
d_gene: .; abundance: .; v_gene: TRBV27; j_gene: TRBJ1-4; CDR3nt: TGTGCCAGCAGAATAGTGGCAACTAATGAAAAACTGTTTTTT; CDR3aa: CASRIVATNEKLFF
d_gene: .; abundance: .; v_gene: TRBV27; j_gene: TRBJ2-2; CDR3nt: TGTGCCAGCAGTTTGGAGGACACCGGGGAGCTGTTTTTT; CDR3aa: CASSLEDTGELFF
d_gene: TRBD2; abundance: .; v_gene: TRBV7-3; j_gene: TRBJ2-3; CDR3nt: TGTGCCAGCAGCTCGGGGGGTGCAGATACGCAGTATTTT; CDR3aa: CASSSGGADTQYF
d_gene: .; abundance: few; v_gene: TRBV2; j_gene: TRBJ2-1; CDR3nt: TGTGCCAGCAATGGCCCCCCCGGGGGTAGCTCCTACAATGAGCAGTTCTTC; CDR3aa: CASNGPPGGSSYNEQFF
d_gene: TRBD1; abundance: .; v_gene: TRBV2; j_gene: TRBJ1-1; CDR3nt: TGTGCCAGCAGTTCTTGGACAGGGCGGGGGACTGAAGCTTTCTTT; CDR3aa: CASSSWTGRGTEAFF
d_gene: .; abundance: .; v_gene: TRBV28; j_gene: TRBJ1-1; CDR3nt: TGTGCCAGCAGTCGACTAAAGGGGAACACTGAAGCTTTCTTT; CDR3aa: CASSRLKGNTEAFF
d_gene: .; abundance: .; v_gene: TRBV12-5; j_gene: TRBJ2-2; CDR3nt: TGTGCTAGTGGTAATAGGGACATCTTCACCGGGGAGCTGTTTTTT; CDR3aa: CASGNRDIFTGELFF